The rows below give T cell receptor beta chains drawn from one sample of a study of CD8 T cells in ankylosing spondylitis. TCRdb fed the 5' RACE reads into MiXCR, producing one record per CDR3 protein. This sample has roughly 700,000 distinct CDR3 sequences; under 20% occur once, and the top ten carry about 20%. Sequencing was performed on blood, either unsorted or a sorted T cell fraction (not recorded which). These receptors all come from a male donor with ankylosing spondylitis. CDR3s include the opening cysteine and the closing phenylalanine or tryptophan. D genes are given only for firm matches. A clone size is listed for some rows: how often the clone was seen (once, few, many), or a class if it is expanded.

V gene	D gene	J gene	clone size	CDR3 DNA	CDR3 protein
TRBV20-1	TRBD2	TRBJ2-1	-	TGCAGTGCCAACCGACTAGCGGGATCGGTCAATGAGCAGTTCTTC	CSANRLAGSVNEQFF
TRBV28	-	TRBJ1-5	few	TGTGCCAGCAACCTCGCGGGGGTTCAGCCCCAGCATTTT	CASNLAGVQPQHF
TRBV5-6	-	TRBJ1-4	-	TGTGCCAGCAGCTTGTATGAGAATGAAAAACTGTTTTTT	CASSLYENEKLFF
TRBV5-1	-	TRBJ2-5	few	TGCGCCAGCAGCTACAGGATACAAGAGACCCAGTACTTC	CASSYRIQETQYF
TRBV6-1	-	TRBJ1-1	-	TGTGCCAGCAGTGGGGGCTCGGGAGGGAACACTGAAGCTTTCTTT	CASSGGSGGNTEAFF
TRBV12-3/TRBV12-4	-	TRBJ2-2	-	TGTGCCAGCCTTCAGGGTTTCACCGGGGAGCTGTTTTTT	CASLQGFTGELFF
TRBV12-3/TRBV12-4	-	TRBJ2-3	-	TGTGCCAGCAGATGGACAGATACGCAGTATTTT	CASRWTDTQYF
TRBV5-6	-	TRBJ1-6	few	TGTGCCAGCAGCCTAAGGAGGAGCGCTAATTCACCCCTCCACTTT	CASSLRRSANSPLHF
TRBV4-1	TRBD2	TRBJ2-3	few	TGCGCCAGCAGCCAAGTTCTTCGGGGGGGCGGAACAGATACGCAGTATTTT	CASSQVLRGGGTDTQYF
TRBV4-3	TRBD1	TRBJ1-6	few	TGCGCCAGCAGCCAAGTTGGACAGGGAGATTCACCCCTCCACTTT	CASSQVGQGDSPLHF
TRBV2	-	TRBJ1-6	-	TGTGCCAGCATCGGGAGTTGGTCACCCCTCCACTTT	CASIGSWSPLHF
TRBV20-1	TRBD1	TRBJ1-5	few	TGCAGTGCTAGCGGGGACAGGGGGCTGTACCAGCCCCAGCATTTT	CSASGDRGLYQPQHF
TRBV5-1	TRBD2	TRBJ2-3	few	TGCGCCAGCAGCTTCGGTCGTAGCGGGACAGATACGCAGTATTTT	CASSFGRSGTDTQYF
TRBV4-1	-	TRBJ2-1	-	TGCGCCAGCAGCCAAATAGAATACAATGAGCAGTTCTTC	CASSQIEYNEQFF
TRBV12-3/TRBV12-4	-	TRBJ1-5	few	TGTGCCAGCGGACCTTCAACGGGGACACAGCATTTT	CASGPSTGTQHF
TRBV6-1	-	TRBJ2-1	-	TGTGCCAGCAGACCAGACAGGATTTACAATGAGCAGTTCTTC	CASRPDRIYNEQFF
TRBV5-1	-	TRBJ1-1	few	TGCGCCAGCAGCTTGGGTGGGATTATCACTGAAGCTTTCTTT	CASSLGGIITEAFF
TRBV7-2	-	TRBJ2-7	many	TGTGCCAGCAGCCCGCCGACGTTCGACTATTCCTACGAGCAGTACTTC	CASSPPTFDYSYEQYF